These T cell receptor beta chains were read from a single sample in a study of early T cells in non-severe SARS-CoV-2 infection. One entry per CDR3 protein, called by TCRdb with MiXCR from the 5' RACE reads. The sample lists about 50,000 distinct CDR3 sequences; 12% were seen once. The material sequenced was whole blood, taken at baseline. Receptors were obtained from an adult who was a healthcare worker with PCR-confirmed SARS-CoV-2 infection or an uninfected control (not recorded which). The CDR3 runs from the conserved cysteine through the conserved F or W. The D gene is left open where the match is weak. Rows give clone size only sometimes, using once, few, many, or a class for an expanded clone.

abundance: medium-sized
v_gene: TRBV2
d_gene: TRBD1
j_gene: TRBJ2-7
CDR3nt: TGTGCCAGCAGTAGAGGACAGGGGGGGTACGAGCAGTACTTC
CDR3aa: CASSRGQGGYEQYF

abundance: few
v_gene: TRBV4-1
d_gene: TRBD2
j_gene: TRBJ2-7
CDR3nt: TGCGCCAGCAGCCAACCCCGGACTAGTTCCGAGCAGTACTTC
CDR3aa: CASSQPRTSSEQYF

abundance: many
v_gene: TRBV11-2
d_gene: .
j_gene: TRBJ2-3
CDR3nt: TGTGCCAGCAGCTTAGGCCTGAGCACAGATACGCAGTATTTT
CDR3aa: CASSLGLSTDTQYF

abundance: few
v_gene: TRBV6-2/TRBV6-3
d_gene: .
j_gene: TRBJ1-1
CDR3nt: TGTGCCAGCAGTTACCGGGGGCAGCCGAACACTGAAGCTTTCTTT
CDR3aa: CASSYRGQPNTEAFF

abundance: .
v_gene: TRBV11-2
d_gene: .
j_gene: TRBJ2-2
CDR3nt: TGTGCCAGCAGCTACCGGGCCGGGGAGCTGTTTTTT
CDR3aa: CASSYRAGELFF

abundance: many
v_gene: TRBV4-2
d_gene: TRBD2
j_gene: TRBJ2-7
CDR3nt: TGTGCCAGCAGCGAAGGACTAGCGGATTCCTACGAGCAGTACTTC
CDR3aa: CASSEGLADSYEQYF

abundance: few
v_gene: TRBV20-1
d_gene: .
j_gene: TRBJ2-7
CDR3nt: TGCAGTGCTAGAGATCATGGGCGATACTACGAGCAGTACTTC
CDR3aa: CSARDHGRYYEQYF

abundance: many
v_gene: TRBV7-2
d_gene: TRBD2
j_gene: TRBJ2-3
CDR3nt: TGTGCCAGCACCTTGACTAGCGGTAGCAGAACAGATACGCAGTATTTT
CDR3aa: CASTLTSGSRTDTQYF

abundance: .
v_gene: TRBV12-3/TRBV12-4
d_gene: TRBD1
j_gene: TRBJ2-1
CDR3nt: TGTGCCAGCAGGGAACTATCCGGGACAGGGGGTGTCAATGAGCAGTTCTTC
CDR3aa: CASRELSGTGGVNEQFF

abundance: many
v_gene: TRBV7-2
d_gene: .
j_gene: TRBJ2-3
CDR3nt: TGTGCCAGCAGCTTAGGTTACACAGATACGCAGTATTTT
CDR3aa: CASSLGYTDTQYF

abundance: .
v_gene: TRBV3-1
d_gene: .
j_gene: TRBJ1-1
CDR3nt: TGTGCCAGCAGCCAAGCCCCGGGACAAGCTGAAGCTTTCTTT
CDR3aa: CASSQAPGQAEAFF

abundance: many
v_gene: TRBV28
d_gene: .
j_gene: TRBJ1-5
CDR3nt: TGTGCCAGTACCGGGATAGGCTCACACAATCAGCCCCAGCATTTT
CDR3aa: CASTGIGSHNQPQHF

abundance: few
v_gene: TRBV11-3
d_gene: TRBD2
j_gene: TRBJ2-3
CDR3nt: TGTGCCAGCAGCAGACTAGCGCGAACGGGCACAGATACGCAGTATTTT
CDR3aa: CASSRLARTGTDTQYF

abundance: few
v_gene: TRBV7-6
d_gene: .
j_gene: TRBJ2-7
CDR3nt: TGTGCCAGCAGCCGGAATGGACAGAGCTACGAGCAGTACTTC
CDR3aa: CASSRNGQSYEQYF

abundance: .
v_gene: TRBV9
d_gene: TRBD1
j_gene: TRBJ1-1
CDR3nt: TGTGCCAGCAGCTCAAGACAGGGGGCCGGCACTGAAGCTTTCTTT
CDR3aa: CASSSRQGAGTEAFF

abundance: few
v_gene: TRBV3-1
d_gene: TRBD2
j_gene: TRBJ2-7
CDR3nt: TGTGCCAGCAGCCCTCCGGGGATAGCGGGAGGGTACGAGCAGTACTTC
CDR3aa: CASSPPGIAGGYEQYF

abundance: once
v_gene: TRBV27
d_gene: .
j_gene: TRBJ1-6
CDR3nt: TGTGCCAGCAGTCTGGACAGATTCAATAATTCACCCCTCCACTTT
CDR3aa: CASSLDRFNNSPLHF

abundance: many
v_gene: TRBV7-2
d_gene: TRBD1
j_gene: TRBJ1-1
CDR3nt: TGTGCCAGCAGCTTGCAGGGGGCGCTTGAAGCTTTCTTT
CDR3aa: CASSLQGALEAFF

abundance: .
v_gene: TRBV7-3
d_gene: .
j_gene: TRBJ2-1
CDR3nt: TGTGCCAGCAGCTTAAACGGGATGTCCTACAATGAGCAGTTCTTC
CDR3aa: CASSLNGMSYNEQFF

abundance: .
v_gene: TRBV11-2
d_gene: TRBD1
j_gene: TRBJ1-2
CDR3nt: TGTGCCAGCAGCTTCCTCACAGGGGAAGACTATGGCTACACCTTC
CDR3aa: CASSFLTGEDYGYTF

abundance: many
v_gene: TRBV6-6
d_gene: TRBD2
j_gene: TRBJ2-3
CDR3nt: TGTGCCAGCAGTTCCTTCGGGAGGGCGGAAGATACGCAGTATTTT
CDR3aa: CASSSFGRAEDTQYF

abundance: .
v_gene: TRBV6-2/TRBV6-3
d_gene: TRBD1
j_gene: TRBJ1-2
CDR3nt: TGTGCCAGCAGTTCGACAGGGAACTATGGCTACACCTTC
CDR3aa: CASSSTGNYGYTF

abundance: few
v_gene: TRBV5-5
d_gene: .
j_gene: TRBJ1-1
CDR3nt: TGTGCCAGCAGCTCGGGCAGGGCGGAGGGCACTGAAGCTTTCTTT
CDR3aa: CASSSGRAEGTEAFF

abundance: .
v_gene: TRBV4-3
d_gene: TRBD1
j_gene: TRBJ1-3
CDR3nt: TGCGCCAGCAGCCCTTGGACAGGGGAAGGAAACACCATATATTTT
CDR3aa: CASSPWTGEGNTIYF

abundance: .
v_gene: TRBV4-3
d_gene: .
j_gene: TRBJ2-5
CDR3nt: TGCGCCAGCAGCCAAGCTCCCAGCGGAAACCAAGAGACCCAGTACTTC
CDR3aa: CASSQAPSGNQETQYF

abundance: .
v_gene: TRBV11-2
d_gene: TRBD1
j_gene: TRBJ2-7
CDR3nt: TGTGCCAGCAGCAATGGACAGGGGGCTGCCTACGAGCAGTACTTC
CDR3aa: CASSNGQGAAYEQYF

abundance: .
v_gene: TRBV21-1
d_gene: .
j_gene: TRBJ2-3
CDR3nt: TGTGCCAGCTGCAAAGCGCGGATTTTGGGCACAGATACGCAGTATTTT
CDR3aa: CASCKARILGTDTQYF

abundance: .
v_gene: TRBV20-1
d_gene: .
j_gene: TRBJ2-3
CDR3nt: TGCAGTGCTAGAGATTTGACGGATACGCAGTATTTT
CDR3aa: CSARDLTDTQYF

abundance: few
v_gene: TRBV28
d_gene: .
j_gene: TRBJ1-4
CDR3nt: TGTGCCATCCAACGGCCTGCAACTAATGAAAAACTGTTTTTT
CDR3aa: CAIQRPATNEKLFF

abundance: .
v_gene: TRBV6-2/TRBV6-3
d_gene: .
j_gene: TRBJ1-1
CDR3nt: TGTGCCAGCAGTTACAGCAGAGGTATGGAAGCTTTCTTT
CDR3aa: CASSYSRGMEAFF

abundance: few
v_gene: TRBV29-1
d_gene: .
j_gene: TRBJ1-1
CDR3nt: TGCAGCGTTAACGGGGCGGACCTAACATTTGAAGCTTTCTTT
CDR3aa: CSVNGADLTFEAFF

abundance: few
v_gene: TRBV7-9
d_gene: TRBD2
j_gene: TRBJ2-4
CDR3nt: TGTGCCAGCAGCTTAGAGGCGACGGGGGGAAACATTCAGTACTTC
CDR3aa: CASSLEATGGNIQYF

abundance: few
v_gene: TRBV12-3/TRBV12-4
d_gene: .
j_gene: TRBJ1-4
CDR3nt: TGTGCCAGCAGTACACAGGGCAAGGGTGAAAAACTGTTTTTT
CDR3aa: CASSTQGKGEKLFF

abundance: .
v_gene: TRBV4-2
d_gene: TRBD2
j_gene: TRBJ2-7
CDR3nt: TGTGCCAGCAGCCAAGATGGAGGGAGGGCCCGAGAGGAGCAGTACTTC
CDR3aa: CASSQDGGRAREEQYF

abundance: .
v_gene: TRBV12-3/TRBV12-4
d_gene: TRBD1
j_gene: TRBJ2-1
CDR3nt: TGTGCCAGCAGTTTAGGGACAGGTACCTACAATGAGCAGTTCTTC
CDR3aa: CASSLGTGTYNEQFF

abundance: many
v_gene: TRBV27
d_gene: .
j_gene: TRBJ2-2
CDR3nt: TGTGCCAGCAGCCCGGGTGCCGGGGAGCTGTTTTTT
CDR3aa: CASSPGAGELFF

abundance: few
v_gene: TRBV12-3/TRBV12-4
d_gene: TRBD2
j_gene: TRBJ2-3
CDR3nt: TGTGCCAGCAGTCCCCAACCACTAGCGGGGCGCACAGATACGCAGTATTTT
CDR3aa: CASSPQPLAGRTDTQYF

abundance: few
v_gene: TRBV11-2
d_gene: TRBD1
j_gene: TRBJ1-5
CDR3nt: TGTGCCAGCAGCCCCGGGACAGTAAGCAATCAGCCCCAGCATTTT
CDR3aa: CASSPGTVSNQPQHF

abundance: few
v_gene: TRBV18
d_gene: .
j_gene: TRBJ1-1
CDR3nt: TGTGCCAGCTCACCATGGCAGGGGGAAGCTTTCTTT
CDR3aa: CASSPWQGEAFF